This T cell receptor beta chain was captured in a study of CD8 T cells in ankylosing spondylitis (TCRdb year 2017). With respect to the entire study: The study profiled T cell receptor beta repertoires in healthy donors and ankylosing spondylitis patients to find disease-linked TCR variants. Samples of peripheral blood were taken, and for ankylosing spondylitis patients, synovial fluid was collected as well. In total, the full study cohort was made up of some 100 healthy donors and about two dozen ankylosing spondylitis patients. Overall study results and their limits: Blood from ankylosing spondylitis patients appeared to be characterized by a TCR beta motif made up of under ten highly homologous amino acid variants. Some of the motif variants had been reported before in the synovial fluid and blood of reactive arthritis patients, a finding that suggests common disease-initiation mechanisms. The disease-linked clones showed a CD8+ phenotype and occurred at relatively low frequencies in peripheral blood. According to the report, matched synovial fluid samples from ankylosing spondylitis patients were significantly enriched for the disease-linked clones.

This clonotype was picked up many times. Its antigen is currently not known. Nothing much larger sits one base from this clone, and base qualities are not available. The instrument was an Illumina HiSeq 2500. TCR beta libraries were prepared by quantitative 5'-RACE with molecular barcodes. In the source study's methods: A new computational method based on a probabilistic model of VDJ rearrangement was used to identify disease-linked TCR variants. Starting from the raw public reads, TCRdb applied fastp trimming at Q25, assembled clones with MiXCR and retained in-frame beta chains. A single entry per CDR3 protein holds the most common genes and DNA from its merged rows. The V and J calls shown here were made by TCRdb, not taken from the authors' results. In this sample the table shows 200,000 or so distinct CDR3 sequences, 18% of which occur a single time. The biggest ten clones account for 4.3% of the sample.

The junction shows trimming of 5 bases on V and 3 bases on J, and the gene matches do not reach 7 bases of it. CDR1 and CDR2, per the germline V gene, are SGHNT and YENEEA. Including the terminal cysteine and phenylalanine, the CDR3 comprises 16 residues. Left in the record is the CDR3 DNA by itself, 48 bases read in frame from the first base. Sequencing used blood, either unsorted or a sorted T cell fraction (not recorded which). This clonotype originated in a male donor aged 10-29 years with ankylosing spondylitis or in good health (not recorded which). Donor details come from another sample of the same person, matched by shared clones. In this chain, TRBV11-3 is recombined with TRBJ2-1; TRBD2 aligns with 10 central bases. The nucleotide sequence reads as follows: TGTGCCAGCAGCCCTAGACTAGCGGGTTTCTACAATGAGCAGTTCTTC. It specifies CASSPRLAGFYNEQFF.